This T cell receptor (beta chain) is drawn from a study of blood T cell repertoires in COVID-19. In the study overall: Collection of acute and convalescent COVID-19 samples took place in the United States, Italy and Spain.

The CDR3 spans 12 residues. In germline, CDR1 is MNHNY, CDR2 SVGAGI (reference sequence). Trimming cost V 6 bases and J 6 bases, with 11 bases left between them. The assay was immunoSEQ multiplex PCR, and TCRdb's table has in-frame clones only and misses some. The sample contains some 150,000 clones, 70% to 90% of which appear only once. Specimen: peripheral blood. This TCR derives from a man aged 55-75 years with active or convalescent COVID-19. The genes are TRBV6-6 and TRBJ1-2; D perhaps matches TRBD1 (6 bases). CDR3 bases: TGTGCCAGCAGCCAGACAGGCGATGGCTACACCTTC. Translating gives CASSQTGDGYTF.